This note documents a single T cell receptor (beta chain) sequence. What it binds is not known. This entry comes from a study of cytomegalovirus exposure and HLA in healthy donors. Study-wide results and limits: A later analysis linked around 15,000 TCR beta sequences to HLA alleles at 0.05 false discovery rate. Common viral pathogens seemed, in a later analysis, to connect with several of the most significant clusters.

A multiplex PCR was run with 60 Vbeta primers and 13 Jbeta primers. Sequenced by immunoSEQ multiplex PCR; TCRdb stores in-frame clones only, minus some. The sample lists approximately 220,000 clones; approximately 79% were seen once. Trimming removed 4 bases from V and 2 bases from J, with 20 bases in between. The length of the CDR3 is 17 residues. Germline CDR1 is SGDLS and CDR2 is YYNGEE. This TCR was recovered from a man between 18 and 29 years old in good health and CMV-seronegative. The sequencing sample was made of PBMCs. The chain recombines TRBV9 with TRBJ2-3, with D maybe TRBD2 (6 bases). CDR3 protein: CASSPTGRGEYTDTQYF. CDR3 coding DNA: TGTGCCAGCAGCCCCACTGGGCGCGGGGAATACACAGATACGCAGTATTTT. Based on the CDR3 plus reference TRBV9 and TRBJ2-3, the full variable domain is DSGVTQTPKHLITATGQRVTLRCSPRSGDLSVYWYQQSLDQGLQFLIQYYNGEERAKGNILERFSAQQFPDLHSELNLSSLELGDSALYFCASSPTGRGEYTDTQYFGPGTRLTVL.